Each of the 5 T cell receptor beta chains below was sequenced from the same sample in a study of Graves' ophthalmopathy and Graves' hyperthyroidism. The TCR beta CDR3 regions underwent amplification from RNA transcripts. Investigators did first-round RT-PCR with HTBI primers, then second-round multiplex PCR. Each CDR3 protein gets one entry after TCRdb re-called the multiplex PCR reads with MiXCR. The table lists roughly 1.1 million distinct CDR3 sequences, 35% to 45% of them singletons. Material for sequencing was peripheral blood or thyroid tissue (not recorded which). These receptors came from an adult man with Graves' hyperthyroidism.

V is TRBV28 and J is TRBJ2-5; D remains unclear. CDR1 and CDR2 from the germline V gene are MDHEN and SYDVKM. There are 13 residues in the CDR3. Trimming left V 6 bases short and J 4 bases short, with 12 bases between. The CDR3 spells CASRKGSLETQYF. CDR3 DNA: TGTGCCAGCAGAAAGGGCAGTTTAGAGACCCAGTACTTC.

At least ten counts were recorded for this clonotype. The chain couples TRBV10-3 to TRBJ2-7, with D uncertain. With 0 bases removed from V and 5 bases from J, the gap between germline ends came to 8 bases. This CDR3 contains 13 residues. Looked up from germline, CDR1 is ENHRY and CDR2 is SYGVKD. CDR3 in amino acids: CAISESREHEQYF. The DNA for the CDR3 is TGTGCCATCAGTGAGTCTAGGGAACACGAGCAGTACTTC.

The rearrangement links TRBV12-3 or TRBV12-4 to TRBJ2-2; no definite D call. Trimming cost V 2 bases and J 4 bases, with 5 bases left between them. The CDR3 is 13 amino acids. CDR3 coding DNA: TGTGCCAGCAGTTTATTGATCACCGGGGAGCTGTTTTTT. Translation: CASSLLITGELFF.

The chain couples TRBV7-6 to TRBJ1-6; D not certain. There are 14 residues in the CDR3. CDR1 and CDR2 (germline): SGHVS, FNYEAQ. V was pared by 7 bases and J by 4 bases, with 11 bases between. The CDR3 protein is CASTSVEYNSPLHF. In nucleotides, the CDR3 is TGTGCCAGCACCTCGGTGGAATATAATTCACCCCTCCACTTT.

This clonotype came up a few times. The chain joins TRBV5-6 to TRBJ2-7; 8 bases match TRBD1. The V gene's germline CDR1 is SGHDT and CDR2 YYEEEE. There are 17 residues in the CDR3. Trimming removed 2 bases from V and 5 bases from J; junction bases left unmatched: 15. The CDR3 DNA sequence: TGTGCCAGCAGCTTCGGGACCACGGGGACAGGCGCGGACGAGCAGTACTTC. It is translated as CASSFGTTGTGADEQYF.